This T cell receptor (beta chain) was recovered during a study of blood T cell repertoires in COVID-19. Study as a whole: Acute and convalescent COVID-19 specimens originated in the United States, Italy and Spain. Sources were T cells, B-cell-depleted T cells, or PBMCs; the material itself was cDNA or gDNA.

As originally analysed: Reference gene primers were amplified, and this amplification served to estimate nucleated cell counts. The repertoire was sequenced with immunoSEQ multiplex PCR; TCRdb's copy has only in-frame clones and lacks some. That table is the source of V, J and clone size, and D and trimming were worked out from the DNA. The repertoire holds more than 200,000 clones, 75% to 90% seen once, with approximately 2% in the top ten. The CDR3 is 15 residues long. The V gene's germline CDR1 is SGHTA and CDR2 FQGNSA. V was clipped by 8 bases and J by 4 bases; unmatched bases: 9. This TCR was recovered from a man aged 25-45 years with active or convalescent COVID-19. The material sequenced was peripheral blood. The chain joins TRBV7-2 to TRBJ2-1; 9 nucleotides line up with TRBD2. CDR3 coding DNA: TGTGCCAGCTCCCTTAGCGGGGGTGTTTACAATGAGCAGTTCTTC. It specifies CASSLSGGVYNEQFF.